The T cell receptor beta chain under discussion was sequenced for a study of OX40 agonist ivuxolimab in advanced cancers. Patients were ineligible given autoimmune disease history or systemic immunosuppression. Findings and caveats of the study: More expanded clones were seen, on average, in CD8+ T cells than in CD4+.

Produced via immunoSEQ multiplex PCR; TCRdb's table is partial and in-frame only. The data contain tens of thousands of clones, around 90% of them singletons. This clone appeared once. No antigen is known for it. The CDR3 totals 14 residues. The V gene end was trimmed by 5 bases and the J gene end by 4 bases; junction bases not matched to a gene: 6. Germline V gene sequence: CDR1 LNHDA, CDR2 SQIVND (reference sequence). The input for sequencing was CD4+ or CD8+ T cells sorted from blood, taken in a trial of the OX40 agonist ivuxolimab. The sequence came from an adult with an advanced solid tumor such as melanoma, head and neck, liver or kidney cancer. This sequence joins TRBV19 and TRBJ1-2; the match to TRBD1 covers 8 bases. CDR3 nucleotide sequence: TGTGCCAGTAGTGGACCAGGGGGCGGCTATGGCTACACCTTC. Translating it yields CASSGPGGGYGYTF.